The T cell receptor beta chain under discussion was sequenced for a study of T cells in Graves' hyperthyroidism and ophthalmopathy. CDR3 length equals 14 residues. V lost 8 bases and J lost 4; bases outside the gene matches: 4. The germline gives CDR1 LGHDT, CDR2 YNNKEL (reference sequence). The source material, RNA transcripts, was used to amplify TCR beta CDR3 regions. First-round RT-PCR targeting the TCR CDR3 was performed with the HTBI primer set. TCRdb re-called the multiplex PCR reads with MiXCR, one entry per CDR3 protein. The sample holds about 360,000 distinct CDR3 sequences, roughly 25% seen once. This clonotype was observed a handful of times. Calling Graves' hyperthyroidism stable meant ophthalmopathy did not progress within 18 months.

The receptor's source is a man aged 45-65 years with Graves' hyperthyroidism. Sequencing input: blood. This chain joins TRBV3-1 and TRBJ2-4, with 11 nucleotides matching TRBD2. CDR3 coding DNA: TGTGCCAGCCGACTAGCGGGACAGAAAAACATTCAGTACTTC. This gives the protein CASRLAGQKNIQYF.